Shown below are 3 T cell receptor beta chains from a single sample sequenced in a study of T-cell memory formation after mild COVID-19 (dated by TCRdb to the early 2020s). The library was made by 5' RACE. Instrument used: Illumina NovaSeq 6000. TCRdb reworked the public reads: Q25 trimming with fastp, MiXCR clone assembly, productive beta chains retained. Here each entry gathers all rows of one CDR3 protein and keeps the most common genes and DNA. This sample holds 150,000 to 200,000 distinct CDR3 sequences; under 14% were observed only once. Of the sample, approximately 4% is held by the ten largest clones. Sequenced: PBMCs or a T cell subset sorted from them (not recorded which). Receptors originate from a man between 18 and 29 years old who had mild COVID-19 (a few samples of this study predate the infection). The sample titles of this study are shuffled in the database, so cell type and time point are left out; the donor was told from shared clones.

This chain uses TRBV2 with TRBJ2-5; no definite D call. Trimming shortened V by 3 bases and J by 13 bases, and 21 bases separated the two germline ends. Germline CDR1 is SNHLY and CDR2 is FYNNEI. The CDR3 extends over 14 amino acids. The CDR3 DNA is TGTGCCAGCAGTGATAGGACCAACATAGGTACGAGGTACTTC. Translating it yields CASSDRTNIGTRYF.

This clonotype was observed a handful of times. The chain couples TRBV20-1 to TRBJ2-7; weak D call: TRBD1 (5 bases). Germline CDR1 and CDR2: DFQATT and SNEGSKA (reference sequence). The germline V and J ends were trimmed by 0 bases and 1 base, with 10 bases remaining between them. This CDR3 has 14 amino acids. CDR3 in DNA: TGCAGTGCTAGAGATCAGGGTATATCCTACGAGCAGTACTTC. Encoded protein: CSARDQGISYEQYF.

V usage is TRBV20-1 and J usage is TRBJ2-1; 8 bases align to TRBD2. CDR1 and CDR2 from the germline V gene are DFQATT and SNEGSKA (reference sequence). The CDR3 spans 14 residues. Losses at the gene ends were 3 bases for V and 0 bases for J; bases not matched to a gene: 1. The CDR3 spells CSASAGGSYNEQFF. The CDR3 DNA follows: TGCAGTGCTAGTGCGGGGGGCTCCTACAATGAGCAGTTCTTC.